This T cell receptor (beta chain) comes out of a study of cytomegalovirus exposure and HLA in healthy donors. Study-level findings and limits: In an earlier analysis, in some 600 donors, most V segments appeared productive either ~87% or ~30% of the time.

13 Jbeta primers and 60 Vbeta primers were used for the PCR. Assay used: immunoSEQ multiplex PCR; TCRdb lists only in-frame clones, some missing. The repertoire holds about 110,000 clones, 55% to 75% seen once, with around 3.9% in the top ten. The CDR3 loop spans 15 amino acids. CDR1 and CDR2 (germline): SGHRS, YFSETQ. V was shortened by 5 bases and J by 6 bases, with 20 bases between the two germline ends. A note on this clone: Its antigen is undetermined.

The chain combines TRBV5-1 with TRBJ1-1; TRBD1 might be the D (6 bases). Sequencing input: PBMCs. The sequence was obtained from a man aged 25-40 years in good health and CMV-seropositive. The CDR3 region is CASRDHKGGRAEAFF. As DNA, the CDR3 is TGCGCCAGCAGAGACCACAAGGGGGGGAGGGCTGAAGCTTTCTTT. The full variable domain, its missing parts supplied by reference TRBV5-1 and TRBJ1-1, is KAGVTQTPRYLIKTRGQQVTLSCSPISGHRSVSWYQQTPGQGLQFLFEYFSETQRNKGNFPGRFSGRQFSNSRSEMNVSTLELGDSALYLCASRDHKGGRAEAFFGQGTRLTVV.